This T cell receptor beta chain was captured in a study of CD8 T cells in ankylosing spondylitis. This clonotype came up a few times. V gave up 10 bases and J gave up 2 bases, with 14 bases separating them. Germline assignment: CDR1 ENHRY and CDR2 SYGVKD. The CDR3 totals 13 residues. MiXCR, applied by TCRdb to the 5' RACE reads, yields one record per CDR3 protein. The data show some 120,000 distinct CDR3 sequences, approximately 13% seen once. This clonotype was sampled from a female donor with ankylosing spondylitis or in good health (not recorded which). The V call is TRBV10-3, the J call TRBJ2-5; D tentatively fits TRBD1 or TRBD2 (5 bases each). The sequencing sample was made of blood, either unsorted or a sorted T cell fraction (not recorded which). CDR3 protein: CATGDASQETQYF. In DNA, the CDR3 is TGTGCCACCGGGGACGCCTCTCAAGAGACCCAGTACTTC.